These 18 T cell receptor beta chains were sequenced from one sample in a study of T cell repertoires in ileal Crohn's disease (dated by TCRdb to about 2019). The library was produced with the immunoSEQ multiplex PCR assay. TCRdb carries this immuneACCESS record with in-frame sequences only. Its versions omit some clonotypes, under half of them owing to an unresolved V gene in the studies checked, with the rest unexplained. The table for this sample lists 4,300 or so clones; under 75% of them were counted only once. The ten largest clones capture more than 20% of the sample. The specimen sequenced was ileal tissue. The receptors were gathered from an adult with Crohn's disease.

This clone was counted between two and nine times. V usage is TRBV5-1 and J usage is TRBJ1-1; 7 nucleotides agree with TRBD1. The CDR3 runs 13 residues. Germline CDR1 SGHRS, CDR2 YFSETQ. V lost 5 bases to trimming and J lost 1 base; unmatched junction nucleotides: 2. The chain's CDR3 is CASRRQGNTEAFF. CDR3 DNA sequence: TGCGCCAGCAGAAGACAGGGGAACACTGAAGCTTTCTTT.

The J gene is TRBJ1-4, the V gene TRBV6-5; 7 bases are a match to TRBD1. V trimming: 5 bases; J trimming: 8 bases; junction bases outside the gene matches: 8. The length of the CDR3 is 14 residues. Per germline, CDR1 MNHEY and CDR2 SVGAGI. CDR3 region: CASSRDREAEKLFF. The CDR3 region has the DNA TGTGCCAGCAGTCGCGACAGGGAGGCCGAAAAACTGTTTTTT.

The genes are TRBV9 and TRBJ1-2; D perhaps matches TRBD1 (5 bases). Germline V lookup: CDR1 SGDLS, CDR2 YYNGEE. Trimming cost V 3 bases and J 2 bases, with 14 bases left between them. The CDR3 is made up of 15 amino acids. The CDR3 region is CASSADITRNYGYTF. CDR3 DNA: TGTGCCAGCAGCGCGGACATCACAAGGAACTATGGCTACACCTTC. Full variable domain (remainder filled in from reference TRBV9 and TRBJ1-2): DSGVTQTPKHLITATGQRVTLRCSPRSGDLSVYWYQQSLDQGLQFLIQYYNGEERAKGNILERFSAQQFPDLHSELNLSSLELGDSALYFCASSADITRNYGYTFGSGTRLTVV.

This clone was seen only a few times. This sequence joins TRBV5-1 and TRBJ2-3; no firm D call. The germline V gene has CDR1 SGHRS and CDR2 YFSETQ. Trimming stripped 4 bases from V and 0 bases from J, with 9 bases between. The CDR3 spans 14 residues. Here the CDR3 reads CASSPARSTDTQYF. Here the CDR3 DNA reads TGCGCCAGCAGCCCGGCTAGAAGCACAGATACGCAGTATTTT.

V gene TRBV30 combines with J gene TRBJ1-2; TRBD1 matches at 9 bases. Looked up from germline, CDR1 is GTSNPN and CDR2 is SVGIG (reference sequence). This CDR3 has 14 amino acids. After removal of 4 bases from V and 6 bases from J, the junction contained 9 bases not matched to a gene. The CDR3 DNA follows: TGTGCCTGGAACTTGGGACAGGGATCAAATGGCTACACCTTC. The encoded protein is CAWNLGQGSNGYTF.

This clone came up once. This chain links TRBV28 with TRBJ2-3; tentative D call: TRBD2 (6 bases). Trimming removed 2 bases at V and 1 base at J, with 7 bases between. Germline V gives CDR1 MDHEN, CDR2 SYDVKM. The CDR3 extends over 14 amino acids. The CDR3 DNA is TGTGCCAGCAGTTTAAAGCGGGGCACAGATACGCAGTATTTT. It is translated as CASSLKRGTDTQYF.

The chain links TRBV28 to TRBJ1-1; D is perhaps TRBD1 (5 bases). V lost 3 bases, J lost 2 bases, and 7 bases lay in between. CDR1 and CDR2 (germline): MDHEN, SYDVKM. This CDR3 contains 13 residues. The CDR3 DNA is TGTGCCAGCAGTTTTAGGGGAAACACTGAAGCTTTCTTT. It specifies CASSFRGNTEAFF.

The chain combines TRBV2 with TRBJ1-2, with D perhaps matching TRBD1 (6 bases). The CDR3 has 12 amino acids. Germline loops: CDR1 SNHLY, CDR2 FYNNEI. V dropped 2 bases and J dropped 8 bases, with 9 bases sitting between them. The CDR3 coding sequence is TGTGCCAGCAGTGAACAGGGGCGAGGCTACACCTTC. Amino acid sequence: CASSEQGRGYTF.

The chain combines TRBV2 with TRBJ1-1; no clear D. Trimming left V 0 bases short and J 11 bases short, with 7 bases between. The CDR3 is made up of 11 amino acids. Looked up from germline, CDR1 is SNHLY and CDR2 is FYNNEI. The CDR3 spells CASSEALEAFF. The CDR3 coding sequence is TGTGCCAGCAGTGAAGCGCTTGAGGCTTTCTTT.

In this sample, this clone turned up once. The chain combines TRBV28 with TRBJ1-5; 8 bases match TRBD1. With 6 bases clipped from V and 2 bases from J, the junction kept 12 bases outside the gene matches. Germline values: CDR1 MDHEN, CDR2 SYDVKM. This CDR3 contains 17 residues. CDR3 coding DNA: TGTGCCAGCAGACGGGACAGGCCCGCTATGGGCAATCAGCCCCAGCATTTT. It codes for CASRRDRPAMGNQPQHF.

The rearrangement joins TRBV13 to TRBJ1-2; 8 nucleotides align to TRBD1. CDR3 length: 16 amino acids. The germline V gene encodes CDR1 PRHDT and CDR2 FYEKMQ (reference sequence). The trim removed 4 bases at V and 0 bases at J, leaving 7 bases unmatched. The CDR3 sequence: CASSSRTGTPNYGYTF. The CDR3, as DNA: TGTGCCAGCAGCTCACGGACAGGGACCCCTAACTATGGCTACACCTTC.

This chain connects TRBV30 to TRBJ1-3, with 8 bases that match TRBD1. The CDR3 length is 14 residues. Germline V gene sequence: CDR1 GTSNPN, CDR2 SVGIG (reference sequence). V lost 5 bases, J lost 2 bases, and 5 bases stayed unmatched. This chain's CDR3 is CAWGKQGAGNTIYF. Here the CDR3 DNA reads TGTGCCTGGGGTAAACAGGGGGCTGGAAACACCATATATTTT. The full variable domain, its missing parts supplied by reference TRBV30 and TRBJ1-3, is SQTIHQWPATLVQPVGSPLSLECTVEGTSNPNLYWYRQAAGRGLQLLFYSVGIGQISSEVPQNLSASRPQDRQFILSSKKLLLSDSGFYLCAWGKQGAGNTIYFGEGSWLTVV.

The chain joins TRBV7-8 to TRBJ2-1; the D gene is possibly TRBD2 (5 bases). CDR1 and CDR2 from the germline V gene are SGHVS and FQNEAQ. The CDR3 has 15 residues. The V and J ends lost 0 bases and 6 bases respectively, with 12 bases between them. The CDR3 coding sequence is TGTGCCAGCAGCTTAGCTAGTGTAGGACTCAATGAGCAGTTCTTC. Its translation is CASSLASVGLNEQFF.

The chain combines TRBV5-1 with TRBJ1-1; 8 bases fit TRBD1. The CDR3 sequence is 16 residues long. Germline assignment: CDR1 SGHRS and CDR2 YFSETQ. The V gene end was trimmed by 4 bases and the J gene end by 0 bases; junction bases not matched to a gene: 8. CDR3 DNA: TGCGCCAGCAGCATTGGACAGGGCTGGTTGAACACTGAAGCTTTCTTT. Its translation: CASSIGQGWLNTEAFF.

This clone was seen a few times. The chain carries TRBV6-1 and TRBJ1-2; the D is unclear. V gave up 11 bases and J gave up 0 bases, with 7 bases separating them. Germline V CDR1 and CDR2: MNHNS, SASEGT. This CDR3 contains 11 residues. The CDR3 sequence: CASGANYGYTF. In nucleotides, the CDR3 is TGTGCCTCCGGGGCTAACTATGGCTACACCTTC.

The DNA of the CDR3 is TGTGCCAGCAGCCCATCGGGGTTTGCGAGGTCTGGGGCCAACGTCCTGACTTTC. Amino acids: CASSPSGFARSGANVLTF. The rearrangement joins TRBV9 to TRBJ2-6, with a weak D call TRBD2 (5 bases). Deletions cut 4 bases from V and 1 base from J, with 18 bases between. Germline assignment: CDR1 SGDLS and CDR2 YYNGEE. This CDR3 spans 18 amino acids.

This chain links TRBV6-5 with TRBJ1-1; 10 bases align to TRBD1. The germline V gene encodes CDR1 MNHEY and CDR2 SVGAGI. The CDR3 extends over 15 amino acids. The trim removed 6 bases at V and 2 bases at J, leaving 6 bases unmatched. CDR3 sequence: CASRETGGYNTEAFF. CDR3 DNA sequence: TGTGCCAGCAGGGAGACAGGGGGCTATAACACTGAAGCTTTCTTT.

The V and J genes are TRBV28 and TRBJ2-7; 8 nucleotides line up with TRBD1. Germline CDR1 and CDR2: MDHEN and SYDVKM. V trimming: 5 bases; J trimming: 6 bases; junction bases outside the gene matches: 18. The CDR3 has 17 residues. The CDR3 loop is CASSPRDRWRGRGEQYF. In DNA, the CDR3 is TGTGCCAGCAGTCCTCGGGACAGGTGGCGGGGAAGGGGCGAGCAGTACTTC.